The present entry profiles one TCR beta chain with its context. Vbeta (60) and Jbeta (13) primers were used in the PCR. Some clones are missing from TCRdb's copy, which holds only in-frame ones; the method was immunoSEQ multiplex PCR. The sample includes 95,000 to 150,000 clones, approximately 80% of them seen just once. The sample comes from a study of cytomegalovirus exposure and HLA in healthy donors. Trimming removed 4 bases at V and 3 bases at J, with 8 bases between. Germline lookup yields CDR1 SGDLS and CDR2 YYNGEE. The CDR3 has 13 residues. The clonotype was recovered from a female donor in good health and CMV-seropositive. The sequenced sample was PBMCs. The chain is built from TRBV9 and TRBJ1-5; a possible D gene is TRBD1 (6 bases). The CDR3: CASSRDTNQPQHF. CDR3 nucleotide sequence: TGTGCCAGCAGCCGGGACACCAATCAGCCCCAGCATTTT.